This TCR beta chain appears in the sequencing data of a study of T-cell reconstitution after alpha-beta-depleted transplantation in children. This clonotype was seen a handful of times. V trimming: 3 bases; J trimming: 6 bases; junction bases outside the gene matches: 4. This CDR3 comprises 14 residues. This sample's TCRbeta library carried unique molecular identifier barcodes. TCRdb re-analysed the PCR reads in MiXCR, keeping a single row per CDR3 protein. This table has 440,000 or so distinct CDR3 sequences, 11% appearing once. The sequence came from a human donor who donated a stem cell graft to a child with acute myeloid leukemia. The chain has TRBV12-3 or TRBV12-4 and TRBJ1-2, with TRBD1 matching 10 bases. Sequenced here: PBMCs from the stem cell graft donor, sampled from the stem cell graft. Here the CDR3 DNA reads TGTGCCAGCAGTTTGACAGGGGGCGCCCATGGCTACACCTTC. This translates into CASSLTGGAHGYTF.